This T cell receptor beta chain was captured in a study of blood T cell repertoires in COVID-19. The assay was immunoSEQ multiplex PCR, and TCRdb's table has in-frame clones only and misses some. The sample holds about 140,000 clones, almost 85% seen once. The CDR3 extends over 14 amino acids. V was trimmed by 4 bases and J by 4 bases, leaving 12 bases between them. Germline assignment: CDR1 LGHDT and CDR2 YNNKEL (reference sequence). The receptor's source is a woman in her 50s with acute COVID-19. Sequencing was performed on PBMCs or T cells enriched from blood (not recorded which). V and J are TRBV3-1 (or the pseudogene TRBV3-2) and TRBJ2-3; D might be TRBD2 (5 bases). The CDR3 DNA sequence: TGTGCCAGCAGCCTACTTAGCGTCGCAGATACGCAGTATTTT. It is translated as CASSLLSVADTQYF.